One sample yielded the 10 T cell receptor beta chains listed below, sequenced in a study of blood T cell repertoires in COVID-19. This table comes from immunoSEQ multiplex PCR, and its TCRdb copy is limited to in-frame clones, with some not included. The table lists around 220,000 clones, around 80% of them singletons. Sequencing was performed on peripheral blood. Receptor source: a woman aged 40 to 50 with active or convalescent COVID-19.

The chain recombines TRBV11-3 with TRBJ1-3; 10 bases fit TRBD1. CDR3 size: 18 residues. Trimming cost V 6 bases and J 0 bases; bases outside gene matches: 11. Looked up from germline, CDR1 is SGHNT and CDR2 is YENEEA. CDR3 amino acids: CASRRQGAAISSGNTIYF. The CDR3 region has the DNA TGTGCCAGCAGACGACAGGGGGCCGCCATTAGCTCTGGAAACACCATATATTTT.

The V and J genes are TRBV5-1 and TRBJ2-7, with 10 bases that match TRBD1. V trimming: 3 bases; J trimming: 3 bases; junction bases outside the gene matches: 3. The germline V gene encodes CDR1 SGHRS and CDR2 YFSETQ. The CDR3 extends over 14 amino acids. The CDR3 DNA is TGCGCCAGCAGCTGGACAGGGGGTGACTACGAGCAGTACGTC. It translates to CASSWTGGDYEQYV.

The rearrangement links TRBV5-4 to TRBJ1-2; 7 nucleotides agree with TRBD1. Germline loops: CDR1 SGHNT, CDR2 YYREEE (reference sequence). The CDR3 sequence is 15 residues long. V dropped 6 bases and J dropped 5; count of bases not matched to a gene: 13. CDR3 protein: CASNDPGQRGYGYTF. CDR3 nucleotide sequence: TGTGCCAGCAACGACCCGGGACAGCGCGGTTATGGCTACACCTTC. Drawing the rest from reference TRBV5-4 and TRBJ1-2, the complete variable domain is ETGVTQSPTHLIKTRGQQVTLRCSSQSGHNTVSWYQQALGQGPQFIFQYYREEENGRGNFPPRFSGLQFPNYSSELNVNALELDDSALYLCASNDPGQRGYGYTFGSGTRLTVV.

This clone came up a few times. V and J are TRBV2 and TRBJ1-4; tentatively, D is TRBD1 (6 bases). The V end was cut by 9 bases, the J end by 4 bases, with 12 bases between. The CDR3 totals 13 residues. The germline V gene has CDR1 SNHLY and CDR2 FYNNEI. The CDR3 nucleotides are TGTGCCAGTCAGGGGTGGGGTAATGAAAAACTGTTTTTT. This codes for CASQGWGNEKLFF.

CDR3 region: CASSARRGLTETQYF. CDR3 DNA sequence: TGTGCCAGCAGCGCGAGACGAGGGTTAACGGAGACCCAGTACTTC. This chain links TRBV7-3 with TRBJ2-5; possible D gene TRBD2, 5 bases. The CDR3 consists of 15 residues. Per the germline V gene, CDR1 is SGHTA and CDR2 is FQGTGA. Trimming pared 5 bases from V and 5 bases from J, leaving 18 bases between.

This CDR3 is CASSRSGTGSEQYV. CDR3 nucleotide sequence: TGTGCCAGCAGCAGATCCGGGACAGGGAGCGAGCAGTACGTC. The J gene is TRBJ2-7, the V gene TRBV7-9; 9 bases are shared with TRBD1. V was clipped by 5 bases and J by 6 bases; unmatched bases: 8. Germline values: CDR1 SEHNR, CDR2 FQNEAQ (reference sequence). This CDR3 has 14 amino acids.

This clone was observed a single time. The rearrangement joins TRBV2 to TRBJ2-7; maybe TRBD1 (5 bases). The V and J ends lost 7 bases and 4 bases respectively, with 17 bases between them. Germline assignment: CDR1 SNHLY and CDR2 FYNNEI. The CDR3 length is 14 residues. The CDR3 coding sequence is TGTGCCAGCAAGATCGGTCAGGGCCGGTACGAGCAGTACTTC. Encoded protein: CASKIGQGRYEQYF.

The CDR3 here is CAWSVRLEGSLGYTF. As DNA, the CDR3 is TGTGCCTGGAGTGTACGGTTGGAGGGGTCCCTTGGCTACACCTTC. V and J are TRBV30 and TRBJ1-2, with D perhaps matching TRBD1 (5 bases). V shed 0 bases and J shed 7 bases, with 18 bases lying between them. CDR1 GTSNPN and CDR2 SVGIG come from the germline V gene (reference sequence). The CDR3 is 15 amino acids.

CDR3 residues: CASSPIDGEDTQYF. The CDR3 DNA reads as TGTGCCAGCAGCCCAATCGACGGGGAAGATACGCAGTATTTT. The V call is TRBV28, the J call TRBJ2-3; D might be TRBD2 (5 bases). CDR1 is MDHEN, CDR2 SYDVKM, per germline. CDR3 size: 14 residues. Trimming stripped 6 bases from V and 5 bases from J, with 15 bases between.

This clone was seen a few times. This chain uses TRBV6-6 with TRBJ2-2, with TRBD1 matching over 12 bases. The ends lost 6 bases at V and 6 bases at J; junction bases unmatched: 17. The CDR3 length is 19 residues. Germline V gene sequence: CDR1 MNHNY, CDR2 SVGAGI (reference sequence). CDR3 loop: CASSFLYVGTGGFAGELFF. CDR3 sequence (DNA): TGTGCCAGCAGCTTCCTTTACGTCGGGACAGGGGGCTTTGCCGGGGAGCTGTTTTTT.